This is a list of T cell receptor beta chains from one sample in a study of lymphopenia after photon versus proton radiotherapy. Sequencing was performed with immunoSEQ multiplex PCR; in TCRdb, only in-frame clones are kept and a portion is missing. The sample consists of about 160,000 clones, 80% to 90% of them appearing once. The input for sequencing was peripheral blood, taken from a patient treated with photon-based radiotherapy. The receptors were sampled from a man aged 50-60 years with gastric cancer. Each CDR3 is given with its conserved first and last residue. The order of the fields is V gene, D gene, clone size, J gene, CDR3 protein, CDR3 DNA. A D gene is named only where the DNA matches it firmly. Clone size is not always given. Where it is, it says once, few, many or a class for expanded clones.

V: TRBV5-6; D: NA; size: NA; J: TRBJ2-3; CDR3: CASSLGAGRLRDTQYF; DNA: TGTGCCAGCAGCTTGGGCGCAGGGCGGCTTAGAGATACGCAGTATTTT
V: TRBV28; D: TRBD2; size: NA; J: TRBJ2-1; CDR3: CASSPRTSGYNEQFF; DNA: TGTGCCAGCAGTCCCCGGACTAGCGGATACAATGAGCAGTTCTTC
V: TRBV7-2; D: TRBD1; size: NA; J: TRBJ2-7; CDR3: CASSPDRGAYEQYF; DNA: TGTGCCAGCAGCCCGGACAGGGGAGCATACGAGCAGTACTTC
V: TRBV6-6; D: NA; size: NA; J: TRBJ2-7; CDR3: CASSYSHGSSYEQYF; DNA: TGTGCCAGCAGTTACTCGCACGGGAGCTCCTACGAGCAGTACTTC
V: TRBV7-9; D: NA; size: NA; J: TRBJ1-5; CDR3: CASSLANENQPQHF; DNA: TGTGCCAGCAGCTTAGCTAACGAAAATCAGCCCCAGCATTTT
V: TRBV28; D: NA; size: NA; J: TRBJ1-4; CDR3: CASSRQINEKLFF; DNA: TGTGCCAGCAGTCGGCAGATTAATGAAAAACTGTTTTTT
V: TRBV27; D: NA; size: NA; J: TRBJ1-2; CDR3: CASSYHTGGGYTF; DNA: TGTGCCAGCAGTTACCATACAGGTGGGGGCTACACCTTC
V: TRBV27; D: NA; size: once; J: TRBJ1-2; CDR3: CASSLSMSNYGYTF; DNA: TGTGCCAGCAGTTTATCGATGAGTAACTATGGCTACACCTTC
V: TRBV30; D: NA; size: NA; J: TRBJ2-3; CDR3: CAWSVTGLVDTQYF; DNA: TGTGCCTGGAGTGTAACGGGGCTCGTGGATACGCAGTATTTT
V: TRBV28; D: NA; size: NA; J: TRBJ1-5; CDR3: CASSLSGNQPQHF; DNA: TGTGCCAGCAGTTTATCAGGCAATCAGCCCCAGCATTTT
V: TRBV15; D: NA; size: NA; J: TRBJ1-5; CDR3: CATSQGGRGQPQHF; DNA: TGTGCCACCAGCCAGGGAGGAAGGGGTCAGCCCCAGCATTTT
V: TRBV5-1; D: TRBD2; size: NA; J: TRBJ2-7; CDR3: CASSLVGSGSGEQYF; DNA: TGCGCCAGCAGCTTGGTTGGTAGCGGGAGCGGCGAGCAGTACTTC
V: TRBV4-1; D: NA; size: NA; J: TRBJ2-4; CDR3: CASSQARQLDIQYF; DNA: TGCGCCAGCAGCCAAGCCAGACAGTTAGACATTCAGTACTTC
V: TRBV28; D: NA; size: NA; J: TRBJ1-5; CDR3: CASSTPRGGPQHF; DNA: TGTGCCAGCAGTACACCACGGGGTGGCCCCCAGCATTTT
V: TRBV6-5; D: NA; size: NA; J: TRBJ1-1; CDR3: CASSYGRGTEAFF; DNA: TGTGCCAGCAGTTATGGCCGGGGGACTGAAGCTTTCTTT
V: TRBV7-9; D: NA; size: NA; J: TRBJ2-7; CDR3: CASTVVGSYEQYF; DNA: TGTGCCAGCACCGTGGTAGGATCCTACGAGCAGTACTTC
V: TRBV19; D: NA; size: few; J: TRBJ1-2; CDR3: CASNPGTINGYTF; DNA: TGTGCCTCTAACCCCGGGACGATTAATGGCTACACCTTC
V: TRBV6-5; D: NA; size: NA; J: TRBJ2-7; CDR3: CASSHSGSSYEQYF; DNA: TGTGCCAGCAGCCACTCCGGGAGCTCCTACGAGCAGTACTTC
V: TRBV15; D: TRBD2; size: NA; J: TRBJ2-7; CDR3: CATSRGTSGTYEQYF; DNA: TGTGCCACCAGCAGGGGGACTAGCGGGACCTACGAGCAGTACTTC
V: TRBV30; D: TRBD2; size: NA; J: TRBJ2-7; CDR3: CAWSPAGAGEQYF; DNA: TGTGCCTGGAGCCCAGCGGGAGCTGGCGAGCAGTACTTC
V: TRBV30; D: NA; size: NA; J: TRBJ2-7; CDR3: CAWTGGAYEQYF; DNA: TGTGCCTGGACGGGCGGGGCCTACGAGCAGTACTTC
V: TRBV19; D: NA; size: NA; J: TRBJ2-1; CDR3: CASSIAGRSDEQFF; DNA: TGTGCCAGTAGTATAGCCGGACGTTCGGATGAGCAGTTCTTC
V: TRBV30; D: NA; size: once; J: TRBJ2-3; CDR3: CAWSAGTDTQYF; DNA: TGTGCCTGGAGTGCGGGGACAGATACGCAGTATTTT
V: TRBV6-1; D: NA; size: NA; J: TRBJ1-1; CDR3: CASSASRSSTEAFF; DNA: TGTGCCAGCAGTGCAAGCCGATCCAGCACTGAAGCTTTCTTT
V: TRBV15; D: NA; size: few; J: TRBJ2-1; CDR3: CATSRSGRPGAYNEQFF; DNA: TGTGCCACCAGCAGATCTGGGAGGCCTGGGGCTTACAATGAGCAGTTCTTC
V: TRBV19; D: TRBD1; size: NA; J: TRBJ1-2; CDR3: CASSDPGGYGYTF; DNA: TGTGCCAGTAGTGACCCAGGGGGGTATGGCTACACCTTC
V: TRBV27; D: NA; size: NA; J: TRBJ2-7; CDR3: CASSFGALGLNEQYF; DNA: TGTGCCAGCAGTTTTGGGGCCCTGGGCCTTAACGAGCAGTACTTC
V: TRBV7-2; D: NA; size: NA; J: TRBJ1-4; CDR3: CASSLTGNEKLFF; DNA: TGTGCCAGCAGCTTGACGGGGAATGAAAAACTGTTTTTT
V: TRBV18; D: NA; size: NA; J: TRBJ2-7; CDR3: CASSPGDGGTYEQYF; DNA: TGTGCCAGCTCACCCGGGGACGGAGGAACCTACGAGCAGTACTTC
V: TRBV9; D: TRBD1; size: NA; J: TRBJ2-1; CDR3: CASSVVGTGGNEQFF; DNA: TGTGCCAGCAGCGTAGTAGGGACAGGGGGAAATGAGCAGTTCTTC
V: TRBV10-3; D: TRBD1; size: NA; J: TRBJ2-5; CDR3: CAISPGTEETQYF; DNA: TGTGCCATCAGTCCCGGGACAGAAGAGACCCAGTACTTC
V: TRBV5-1; D: TRBD1; size: NA; J: TRBJ2-3; CDR3: CASTEQGARGTDTQYF; DNA: TGCGCCAGCACCGAACAGGGGGCGCGGGGCACAGATACGCAGTATTTT
V: TRBV7-9; D: NA; size: NA; J: TRBJ2-1; CDR3: CASSFGTYHNEQFF; DNA: TGTGCCAGCAGCTTCGGGACATATCACAATGAGCAGTTCTTC
V: TRBV9; D: NA; size: NA; J: TRBJ1-1; CDR3: CASSAPTGNTEAFF; DNA: TGTGCCAGCAGCGCCCCGACAGGGAACACTGAAGCTTTCTTT
V: TRBV11-2; D: NA; size: NA; J: TRBJ1-2; CDR3: CASSPRTGTDYGYTF; DNA: TGTGCCAGCAGCCCCCGAACAGGGACCGACTATGGCTACACCTTC
V: TRBV21-1; D: NA; size: NA; J: TRBJ2-7; CDR3: CASSNGRLGEQYF; DNA: TGTGCCAGCAGCAATGGACGGCTAGGCGAGCAGTACTTC
V: TRBV4-1; D: NA; size: NA; J: TRBJ1-1; CDR3: CASSQDQDRNTEAFF; DNA: TGCGCCAGCAGCCAAGATCAGGACAGGAACACTGAAGCTTTCTTT
V: TRBV10-3; D: NA; size: NA; J: TRBJ1-1; CDR3: CAISSVGTANTEAFF; DNA: TGTGCCATCAGTTCCGTGGGGACGGCGAACACTGAAGCTTTCTTT
V: TRBV5-6; D: NA; size: NA; J: TRBJ2-1; CDR3: CASSFRGTYNEQFF; DNA: TGTGCCAGCAGCTTTCGGGGGACCTACAATGAGCAGTTCTTC
V: TRBV5-1; D: NA; size: once; J: TRBJ1-2; CDR3: CASSHDSPDYGYTF; DNA: TGCGCCAGCAGCCACGACAGTCCCGACTATGGCTACACCTTC
V: TRBV27; D: NA; size: NA; J: TRBJ2-7; CDR3: CASRPSGGSYEQYF; DNA: TGTGCCAGCAGACCAAGCGGAGGCTCCTACGAGCAGTACTTC
V: TRBV5-6; D: NA; size: NA; J: TRBJ1-1; CDR3: CASSLVQGAFTEAFF; DNA: TGTGCCAGCAGCTTGGTCCAGGGTGCGTTCACTGAAGCTTTCTTT
V: TRBV7-8; D: NA; size: NA; J: TRBJ2-1; CDR3: CASSLANEQFF; DNA: TGTGCCAGCAGCTTAGCCAATGAGCAGTTCTTC
V: TRBV4-3; D: NA; size: NA; J: TRBJ1-1; CDR3: CASSQGQLGQIIQNTEAFF; DNA: TGCGCCAGCAGCCAAGGCCAACTTGGACAGATAATACAGAACACTGAAGCTTTCTTT
V: TRBV2; D: NA; size: NA; J: TRBJ2-3; CDR3: CASSTPQHSSTDTQYF; DNA: TGTGCCAGCAGTACTCCACAACATTCCAGCACAGATACGCAGTATTTT
V: TRBV28; D: NA; size: NA; J: TRBJ2-3; CDR3: CASRGSSYTDTQYF; DNA: TGTGCCAGCAGAGGATCCTCCTACACAGATACGCAGTATTTT
V: TRBV6-5; D: NA; size: NA; J: TRBJ1-2; CDR3: CATDDRGNGYTF; DNA: TGTGCCACCGATGATAGGGGCAATGGCTACACCTTC
V: TRBV2; D: NA; size: NA; J: TRBJ1-1; CDR3: CASSEARLDTEAFF; DNA: TGTGCCAGCAGTGAAGCGCGTTTGGACACTGAAGCTTTCTTT
V: TRBV29-1; D: NA; size: NA; J: TRBJ2-2; CDR3: CSAQGIRDTGELFF; DNA: TGCAGCGCTCAGGGTATACGAGACACCGGGGAGCTGTTTTTT
V: TRBV7-2; D: TRBD2; size: NA; J: TRBJ2-5; CDR3: CASSSQGSGRGETQYF; DNA: TGTGCCAGCAGCTCCCAGGGGAGCGGGAGAGGAGAGACCCAGTACTTC
V: TRBV18; D: TRBD1; size: NA; J: TRBJ2-2; CDR3: CASSPSRQGVTGELFF; DNA: TGTGCCAGCTCACCCTCGAGACAGGGGGTCACCGGGGAGCTGTTTTTT
V: TRBV2; D: TRBD1; size: NA; J: TRBJ2-5; CDR3: CASRGTGRGETQYF; DNA: TGTGCCAGCAGGGGGACAGGGCGAGGGGAGACCCAGTACTTC
V: TRBV29-1; D: TRBD2; size: NA; J: TRBJ2-5; CDR3: CSVGGVAGDPTQYF; DNA: TGCAGCGTTGGGGGGGTAGCGGGAGACCCTACCCAGTACTTC
V: TRBV19; D: TRBD1; size: few; J: TRBJ1-2; CDR3: CASGKQGNYGYTF; DNA: TGTGCCAGTGGGAAACAGGGGAACTATGGCTACACCTTC
V: TRBV7-8; D: TRBD1; size: NA; J: TRBJ2-7; CDR3: CASSYGQGTTYEQYF; DNA: TGTGCCAGCAGCTACGGACAGGGGACAACCTACGAGCAGTACTTC
V: TRBV11-3; D: TRBD1; size: NA; J: TRBJ2-2; CDR3: CASSLARTGGNTGELFF; DNA: TGTGCCAGCAGCTTAGCGAGGACAGGGGGCAACACCGGGGAGCTGTTTTTT
V: TRBV7-9; D: NA; size: NA; J: TRBJ2-1; CDR3: CASSSSQVQENNEQFF; DNA: TGTGCCAGCAGCTCAAGTCAGGTGCAGGAGAACAATGAGCAGTTCTTC
V: TRBV4-2; D: NA; size: few; J: TRBJ1-2; CDR3: CASSQWTDERYGYTF; DNA: TGTGCCAGCAGCCAATGGACGGATGAGAGATATGGCTACACCTTC
V: TRBV11-2; D: TRBD1; size: once; J: TRBJ1-1; CDR3: CASSSPMGTGMNTEAFF; DNA: TGTGCCAGCAGCTCCCCCATGGGGACAGGGATGAACACTGAAGCTTTCTTT